A single T cell receptor beta chain is shown here with its context. The data stem from a study of blood T cell repertoires in COVID-19. About the research overall: The study counted Cohort 3 donors as recovered given two negative PCRs, clearance, or symptom resolution.

The assay was immunoSEQ multiplex PCR, and TCRdb's table has in-frame clones only and misses some. This table has roughly 140,000 clones, over 70% appearing once. This CDR3 is 15 amino acids long. Germline CDR1 reads SGHRS; CDR2 reads YFSETQ. The ends lost 3 bases at V and 4 bases at J; junction bases unmatched: 10. Sequencing input: PBMCs or T cells enriched from blood (not recorded which). The chain uses TRBV5-1 and TRBJ2-7, with 7 bases matching TRBD1. The origin of this receptor is a man between 50 and 59 years old in a cohort exposed to, infected with or recovered from COVID-19 (not recorded which). In DNA, the CDR3 is TGCGCCAGCAGCTCCAGACAGGGTCTCGGGTACGAGCAGTACTTC. Translating it yields CASSSRQGLGYEQYF.